Each of the 11 T cell receptor beta chains below was sequenced from the same sample in a study of cytomegalovirus exposure and HLA in healthy donors. The PCR made use of 60 Vbeta and 13 Jbeta primers. Some clones are missing from TCRdb's copy, which holds only in-frame ones; the method was immunoSEQ multiplex PCR. The sample shows some 130,000 clones, 60% to 75% of them seen only once. What was sequenced was PBMCs. The receptor source for this set is a human donor in good health.

The chain employs TRBV29-1 and TRBJ2-1; 8 nucleotides match TRBD2. There are 14 residues in the CDR3. J was trimmed by 1 base and V by 4 bases; bases with no gene match: 3. CDR1 SQVTM and CDR2 ANQGSEA come from the germline V gene. In DNA form, the CDR3 reads TGCAGCGTTGCGGGCGGGAGGTCCTACAATGAGCAGTTCTTC. Protein product: CSVAGGRSYNEQFF.

The chain employs TRBV14 and TRBJ2-7; 7 bases map to TRBD1. V lost 5 bases to trimming and J lost 7 bases; unmatched junction nucleotides: 5. Germline CDR1 SGHDN, CDR2 FVKESK. The CDR3 is 12 residues long. The CDR3 nucleotides read TGTGCCAGCAGCTACACAGGGGAAGAGCAGTACTTC. Protein: CASSYTGEEQYF. The whole variable domain, remainder taken from reference TRBV14 and TRBJ2-7, is EAGVTQFPSHSVIEKGQTVTLRCDPISGHDNLYWYRRVMGKEIKFLLHFVKESKQDESGMPNNRFLAERTGGTYSTLKVQPAELEDSGVYFCASSYTGEEQYFGPGTRLTVT.

This clone was seen only a few times. CDR3 bases: TGTGCCAGCAGTTATACGGCGGGAGGGCCCTACGAGCAGTACTTC. This gives the protein CASSYTAGGPYEQYF. This chain uses TRBV6-5 with TRBJ2-7, with TRBD2 matching over 9 bases. This CDR3 has 15 amino acids. The V gene end was trimmed by 3 bases and the J gene end by 2 bases; junction bases not matched to a gene: 5. CDR1 is MNHEY, CDR2 SVGAGI, per germline.

This rearrangement joins TRBV7-6 to TRBJ1-1; the match to TRBD1 covers 11 bases. This CDR3 contains 14 residues. CDR1 and CDR2 from the germline V gene are SGHVS and FNYEAQ. The V and J ends lost 4 bases and 4 bases, in that order; junction bases with no gene match: 2. CDR3: CASSSGTGGTEAFF. Here the CDR3 DNA reads TGTGCCAGCAGCTCAGGGACAGGGGGCACTGAAGCTTTCTTT.

V gene TRBV19 combines with J gene TRBJ1-5; 7 nucleotides agree with TRBD1. The CDR3 has 14 amino acids. Germline V lookup: CDR1 LNHDA, CDR2 SQIVND (reference sequence). With V trimmed by 4 bases and J by 3 bases, 3 bases remained unmatched. The CDR3 loop reads CASSTDRLNQPQHF. CDR3 DNA: TGTGCCAGTAGTACGGACAGGCTCAATCAGCCCCAGCATTTT.

The rearrangement joins TRBV6-1 to TRBJ1-2; a weak D match, TRBD1 (6 bases). CDR3 length: 14 residues. Germline V CDR1 and CDR2: MNHNS, SASEGT. Trimming took off 1 base at V and 5 bases at J, with 11 bases between the two ends. The CDR3 loop reads CASSEGAGEYGYTF. CDR3 DNA: TGTGCCAGCAGTGAAGGGGCAGGGGAGTATGGCTACACCTTC.

This clone was observed a single time. V usage is TRBV5-4 and J usage is TRBJ1-2; D is ambiguous. CDR3 length equals 13 residues. Trimming removed 4 bases at V and 8 bases at J, with 15 bases between. The germline gives CDR1 SGHNT, CDR2 YYREEE (reference sequence). This CDR3 is CASSQDGNVGYTF. The CDR3 DNA reads as TGTGCCAGCAGCCAAGACGGGAACGTGGGCTACACCTTC. Full variable domain (missing parts from reference TRBV5-4 and TRBJ1-2): ETGVTQSPTHLIKTRGQQVTLRCSSQSGHNTVSWYQQALGQGPQFIFQYYREEENGRGNFPPRFSGLQFPNYSSELNVNALELDDSALYLCASSQDGNVGYTFGSGTRLTVV.

The rearrangement joins TRBV6-4 to TRBJ1-2; TRBD1 aligns across 7 bases. The V segment lost 8 bases and the J segment 0 bases; nucleotides outside the gene matches: 18. This CDR3 contains 18 residues. In germline, CDR1 is MRHNA, CDR2 SNTAGT. The CDR3 region is CASVRDSHIAFSNYGYTF. The CDR3 nucleotides are TGTGCCAGCGTCCGGGACAGCCACATAGCTTTTTCTAACTATGGCTACACCTTC.

The chain uses TRBV9 and TRBJ2-2; 7 bases are a match to TRBD2. The CDR3 runs to 14 residues. Trimming at V came to 2 bases and at J to 8 bases, leaving 6 bases not matched to a gene. Germline V gene data show CDR1 as SGDLS and CDR2 as YYNGEE. The CDR3 DNA reads TGTGCCAGCAGCGTGGGGGGGTCAGTAGGGGAGCTGTTTTTT. It is translated as CASSVGGSVGELFF.

The chain recombines TRBV19 with TRBJ1-1; D is ambiguous. The V end was cut by 0 bases, the J end by 7 bases, with 12 bases between. The germline V gene encodes CDR1 LNHDA and CDR2 SQIVND (reference sequence). The CDR3 is 14 amino acids. CDR3 sequence (DNA): TGTGCCAGTAGTATAGAAGGCGGCTCGATTGAAGCTTTCTTT. As protein: CASSIEGGSIEAFF.

The genes are TRBV7-2 and TRBJ2-1, with TRBD2 identical over 7 bases. V lost 0 bases to trimming and J lost 6 bases; unmatched junction nucleotides: 8. The CDR3 extends over 16 amino acids. Germline values: CDR1 SGHTA, CDR2 FQGNSA. CDR3 protein: CASSLAGGSSGNEQFF. The CDR3 nucleotides read TGTGCCAGCAGCTTAGCCGGCGGGAGCTCCGGCAATGAGCAGTTCTTC.